The 18 T cell receptor beta chains listed next were all sequenced from one sample in a study of blood T cell repertoires in COVID-19. Some clones are missing from TCRdb's copy, which holds only in-frame ones; the method was immunoSEQ multiplex PCR. The table shows 210,000 or so clones, with about 83% occurring only once. Sequenced material: peripheral blood. The receptors shown here come from a woman aged 50 to 60 with active or convalescent COVID-19.

J is TRBJ2-3 and V is TRBV6-4, with 8 bases identical to TRBD2. Per germline, CDR1 MRHNA and CDR2 SNTAGT. Trimming cost V 0 bases and J 1 base; bases outside gene matches: 3. This CDR3 spans 16 amino acids. The CDR3 loop is CASSDSEAGGTDTQYF. CDR3 DNA sequence: TGTGCCAGCAGTGACTCGGAAGCGGGAGGCACAGATACGCAGTATTTT.

V usage is TRBV21-1 and J usage is TRBJ2-4; the table names TRBD2, a call not compared with the DNA. TRBV21-1 is flagged as a pseudogene. The CDR3 is made up of 19 amino acids. CDR3 sequence (DNA): TGTGCCAGCAGCACCCCGGGACTAGCGGGGGCATTAGCCAAAAACATTCAGTACTTC. Translation gives CASSTPGLAGALAKNIQYF.

The chain links TRBV7-8 to TRBJ1-2; D gene uncertain. The V gene's germline CDR1 is SGHVS and CDR2 FQNEAQ. The CDR3 length is 18 residues. The V gene lost 3 bases and the J gene lost 0 bases, with 20 bases spanning the gap. The CDR3 DNA reads as TGTGCCAGCAGCTTTTATACGAGGCGAGAATTTACTAACTATGGCTACACCTTC. The encoded protein is CASSFYTRREFTNYGYTF.

The V and J genes are TRBV7-3 and TRBJ1-1; 8 nucleotides align to TRBD1. The length of the CDR3 is 15 residues. Germline V gene sequence: CDR1 SGHTA, CDR2 FQGTGA. Trimming at V came to 2 bases and at J to 7 bases, leaving 9 bases not matched to a gene. The CDR3 DNA reads TGTGCCAGCAGCTTATACGGACAGGGTCTTAGTGAAGCTTTCTTT. Residues: CASSLYGQGLSEAFF.

J is TRBJ1-1 and V is TRBV28, with D possibly TRBD1 on 5 matching bases. CDR3 length: 16 amino acids. Germline CDR1 reads MDHEN; CDR2 reads SYDVKM. Trimming took 7 bases from V and 0 from J, leaving 18 bases between them. In nucleotides, the CDR3 is TGTGCCAGCACCCCCTCAGGGAATTCCATGAACACTGAAGCTTTCTTT. It is translated as CASTPSGNSMNTEAFF.

This rearrangement joins TRBV19 to TRBJ2-5; 11 bases fit TRBD2. The CDR3 is made up of 15 amino acids. The germline gives CDR1 LNHDA, CDR2 SQIVND (reference sequence). V dropped 4 bases and J dropped 2; count of bases not matched to a gene: 3. CDR3 sequence reads: CASSRTSGPQETQYF. The CDR3 coding sequence is TGTGCCAGTAGTAGGACTAGCGGGCCTCAAGAGACCCAGTACTTC.

This clone appeared a few times. The V and J genes are TRBV15 and TRBJ2-7; D may be TRBD2 (7 bases). The germline CDR1 and CDR2 sequences are LNHNV and YYDKDF (reference sequence). The CDR3 is made up of 17 amino acids. Trimming took off 3 bases at V and 4 bases at J, with 22 bases between the two ends. The CDR3 DNA reads TGTGCCACCAGCAGCCCCTGGGGCGGGGGCCCCGTTTACGAGCAGTACGTC. Translated: CATSSPWGGGPVYEQYV.

This clone was seen more than once but under ten times. The CDR3 sequence: CARTGRNQPQHF. For the CDR3, the DNA is TGCGCCAGGACAGGGCGAAATCAGCCCCAGCATTTT. The chain uses TRBV4-1 and TRBJ1-5; 7 nucleotides line up with TRBD1. Trimming at V came to 9 bases and at J to 4 bases, leaving 3 bases not matched to a gene. CDR1 and CDR2 (germline): MGHRA, YSYEKL. The CDR3 spans 12 residues.

The genes are TRBV4-2 and TRBJ2-2, with 10 bases aligning to TRBD2. The V gene's germline CDR1 is LGHNA and CDR2 YNFKEQ. V dropped 7 bases and J dropped 4; count of bases not matched to a gene: 3. The CDR3 extends over 14 amino acids. CDR3 in amino acids: CASTTSGTTGELFF. The CDR3 bases are TGTGCCAGCACTACTAGCGGGACCACCGGGGAGCTGTTTTTT.

The CDR3 DNA reads TGCGCCAGCAGTTCGGGACAGGGTGGCGGGGAGCTGTTTTTT. It yields the protein CASSSGQGGGELFF. The chain recombines TRBV10-2 with TRBJ2-2; the match to TRBD1 covers 9 bases. V was clipped by 5 bases and J by 7 bases; unmatched bases: 5. CDR3 size: 14 residues. The germline gives CDR1 WSHSY, CDR2 SAAADI.

The genes are TRBV5-6 and TRBJ2-3; TRBD1 might be the D (6 bases). The CDR3 is 14 amino acids. CDR1 SGHDT and CDR2 YYEEEE come from the germline V gene. V lost 6 bases and J lost 1, with 12 bases in between. CDR3 loop: CASKTGPGTDTQYF. The CDR3 nucleotides are TGTGCCAGCAAGACAGGCCCCGGCACAGATACGCAGTATTTT.

The chain couples TRBV24-1 to TRBJ2-5; D is possibly TRBD1 (6 bases). Trimming pared 1 base from V and 2 bases from J, leaving 13 bases between. The CDR3 has 16 amino acids. Germline V CDR1 and CDR2: KGHDR, SFDVKD. The CDR3 DNA reads TGTGCCACCAGTGATTTCGGGACACCACTGCAAGAGACCCAGTACTTC. It encodes CATSDFGTPLQETQYF.

This clone came up once. In DNA, the CDR3 is TGTGCCAGCAACCTATTCTCCGGGGTCAGGAGCGGGGAGCTGTTTTTT. Translated, it gives CASNLFSGVRSGELFF. The chain joins TRBV28 to TRBJ2-2; perhaps TRBD2 as D (5 bases). This CDR3 spans 16 amino acids. Germline values: CDR1 MDHEN, CDR2 SYDVKM. Trimming cost V 7 bases and J 7 bases, with 22 bases left between them.

CDR3 sequence: CSASFSGAGDVQYF. The CDR3 DNA sequence: TGCAGTGCTAGTTTCAGCGGAGCTGGGGATGTGCAGTACTTC. The chain links TRBV20-1 to TRBJ2-7; D may be TRBD2 (5 bases). V lost 3 bases to trimming and J lost 9 bases, with 21 bases between them. This CDR3 is built from 14 residues. Per germline, CDR1 DFQATT and CDR2 SNEGSKA (reference sequence).

The CDR3: CASSASGTYNEQFF. CDR3 nucleotides: TGTGCCAGCAGCGCATCCGGGACCTACAATGAGCAGTTCTTC. This chain links TRBV9 with TRBJ2-1; maybe TRBD2 (5 bases). This CDR3 has 14 amino acids. The germline V gene encodes CDR1 SGDLS and CDR2 YYNGEE. With 3 bases removed from V and 2 bases from J, the gap between germline ends came to 9 bases.

The chain is built from TRBV6-4 and TRBJ1-5; D is possibly TRBD1 (5 bases). Per the germline V gene, CDR1 is MRHNA and CDR2 is SNTAGT. This CDR3 region has 19 residues. V shed 6 bases and J shed 4 bases, with 28 bases lying between them. The CDR3 sequence: CASRYGHGRDYDRNQPQHF. The CDR3 region has the DNA TGTGCCAGCAGGTATGGACACGGACGTGATTATGATCGGAATCAGCCCCAGCATTTT.

V usage is TRBV5-1 and J usage is TRBJ2-2, with 8 bases lining up with TRBD2. Unmatched junction bases numbered 5, after V lost 4 bases and J lost 3 bases. This CDR3 is 15 amino acids long. Germline assignment: CDR1 SGHRS and CDR2 YFSETQ. The CDR3 region has the DNA TGCGCCAGCAGCCCGGGACTAGAGGACACCGGGGAGCTGTTTTTT. This gives the protein CASSPGLEDTGELFF.

The V gene is TRBV6-1, the J gene TRBJ2-2; 8 nucleotides match TRBD1. Trimming took 4 bases from V and 4 from J; bases not matched to a gene: 8. Per germline, CDR1 MNHNS and CDR2 SASEGT. The CDR3 runs to 16 residues. CDR3 loop: CASSAYRGSVTGELFF. The CDR3 DNA follows: TGTGCCAGCAGTGCCTACAGGGGGTCGGTCACCGGGGAGCTGTTTTTT.